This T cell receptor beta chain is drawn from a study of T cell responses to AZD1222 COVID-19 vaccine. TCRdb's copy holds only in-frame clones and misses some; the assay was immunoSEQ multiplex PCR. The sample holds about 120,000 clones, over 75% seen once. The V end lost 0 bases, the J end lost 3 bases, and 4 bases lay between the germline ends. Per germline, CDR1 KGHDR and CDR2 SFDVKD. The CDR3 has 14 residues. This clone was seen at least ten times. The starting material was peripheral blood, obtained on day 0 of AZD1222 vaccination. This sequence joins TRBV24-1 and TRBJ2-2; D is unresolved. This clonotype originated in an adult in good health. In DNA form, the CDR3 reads TGTGCCACCAGTGATTTGCGGGACACCGGGGAGCTGTTTTTT. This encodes CATSDLRDTGELFF.